These T cell receptor beta chains were read from a single sample in a study of blood T cell repertoires in COVID-19. Sequenced by immunoSEQ multiplex PCR; TCRdb stores in-frame clones only, minus some. The sample carries about 99,000 clones, over 75% recorded once. The source material was peripheral blood. These TCRs come from a human donor in a cohort sampled during active COVID-19. Each CDR3 is given with its conserved first and last residue. A D gene is named only where the DNA matches it firmly. The listing skips clone size in some rows; elsewhere it reads once, few, many or a size class.

d_call: TRBD2; v_call: TRBV5-1; clone_size: -; j_call: TRBJ2-5; cdr3_nt: TGCGCCAGCAGCTTGGAGGGCCTAGCGGAGCAAGAGACCCAGTACTTC; cdr3_aa: CASSLEGLAEQETQYF
d_call: -; v_call: TRBV28; clone_size: -; j_call: TRBJ2-7; cdr3_nt: TGTGCCAGCAGTTTAGGGGGGTGGGGACAGAATTTCGGCTACGAGCAGTACTTC; cdr3_aa: CASSLGGWGQNFGYEQYF
d_call: -; v_call: TRBV10-3; clone_size: few; j_call: TRBJ1-6; cdr3_nt: TGTGCCATCAGTGAAACAGGGTATAATTCACCCCTCCACTTT; cdr3_aa: CAISETGYNSPLHF
d_call: -; v_call: TRBV7-8; clone_size: -; j_call: TRBJ1-1; cdr3_nt: TGTGCCAGCAGCCTCTACGAGGCTGAAGCTTTCTTT; cdr3_aa: CASSLYEAEAFF
d_call: -; v_call: TRBV7-9; clone_size: -; j_call: TRBJ1-2; cdr3_nt: TGTGCCAGCAGCCTGAGTAACTATGGCTACACCTTC; cdr3_aa: CASSLSNYGYTF
d_call: -; v_call: TRBV19; clone_size: -; j_call: TRBJ1-4; cdr3_nt: TGTGCCAGTACCCCTTCAGACAGAACTAATGAAAAACTGTTTTTT; cdr3_aa: CASTPSDRTNEKLFF
d_call: -; v_call: TRBV4-1; clone_size: -; j_call: TRBJ2-3; cdr3_nt: TGCGCCAGCAGCCAAGGAACAGGTTATTCAGCAGATACGCAGTATTTT; cdr3_aa: CASSQGTGYSADTQYF
d_call: -; v_call: TRBV28; clone_size: -; j_call: TRBJ1-5; cdr3_nt: TGTGCCAGCAGTTTATTAACAGGGAACAAGCCCCAGCATTTT; cdr3_aa: CASSLLTGNKPQHF
d_call: TRBD1; v_call: TRBV7-9; clone_size: -; j_call: TRBJ1-4; cdr3_nt: TGTGCCAGCAGCCTTGGACAGGGAGCTAATGAAAAACTGTTTTTT; cdr3_aa: CASSLGQGANEKLFF
d_call: TRBD1; v_call: TRBV27; clone_size: -; j_call: TRBJ2-2; cdr3_nt: TGTGCCAGCAGTTTGCGTACAGGGGGCCATAGCGGGGAGCTGTTTTTT; cdr3_aa: CASSLRTGGHSGELFF
d_call: TRBD1; v_call: TRBV10-3; clone_size: -; j_call: TRBJ2-7; cdr3_nt: TGTGCCATCAGTGACAGGGGGAGCGACGAGCAGTACTTC; cdr3_aa: CAISDRGSDEQYF
d_call: TRBD1; v_call: TRBV4-3; clone_size: -; j_call: TRBJ2-3; cdr3_nt: TGCGCCAGCAGCTCTGACAGGGGGTCAGATACGCAGTATTTT; cdr3_aa: CASSSDRGSDTQYF
d_call: -; v_call: TRBV2; clone_size: once; j_call: TRBJ1-5; cdr3_nt: TGTGCCAGCAGTCGATGGTATAGTCAGCCCCAGCATTTT; cdr3_aa: CASSRWYSQPQHF
d_call: -; v_call: TRBV7-9; clone_size: -; j_call: TRBJ2-2; cdr3_nt: TGTGCCAGCAGCTTACGCGCCGGGGAGCTGTTTTTT; cdr3_aa: CASSLRAGELFF
d_call: TRBD2; v_call: TRBV4-3; clone_size: -; j_call: TRBJ2-1; cdr3_nt: TGCGCCAGCAGCCCAGAGGGGACTAGCGGGACCTACAATGAGCAGTTCTTC; cdr3_aa: CASSPEGTSGTYNEQFF
d_call: -; v_call: TRBV3-1/TRBV3-2; clone_size: -; j_call: TRBJ2-7; cdr3_nt: TGTGCCAGCAGCCAAGGGGCGAAGCCCTACGAGCAGTACTTC; cdr3_aa: CASSQGAKPYEQYF
d_call: TRBD2; v_call: TRBV7-6; clone_size: -; j_call: TRBJ2-3; cdr3_nt: TGTGCCAGCAGCTCGGTGTTCGGGACTAGCGCGCATACGCAGTATTTT; cdr3_aa: CASSSVFGTSAHTQYF
d_call: -; v_call: TRBV27; clone_size: -; j_call: TRBJ2-5; cdr3_nt: TGTGCCAGCAGTACTAGGATGGGGCAAGAGACCCAGTACTTC; cdr3_aa: CASSTRMGQETQYF
d_call: -; v_call: TRBV20-1; clone_size: -; j_call: TRBJ1-2; cdr3_nt: TGCAGTGCTAGTGTAGTCACTTATGGCTACACCTTC; cdr3_aa: CSASVVTYGYTF
d_call: -; v_call: TRBV14; clone_size: -; j_call: TRBJ1-1; cdr3_nt: TGTGCCAGCAGCCATTCAGGGGAAAACACTGAAGCTTTCTTT; cdr3_aa: CASSHSGENTEAFF
d_call: -; v_call: TRBV15; clone_size: -; j_call: TRBJ1-5; cdr3_nt: TGTGCCACCAGCAGAGATTGGCGCAGGTCCCAGCATTTT; cdr3_aa: CATSRDWRRSQHF
d_call: TRBD1; v_call: TRBV7-9; clone_size: -; j_call: TRBJ1-4; cdr3_nt: TGTGCCAGCAGCGTGGGACAGGGAAATGAAAAACTGTTTTTT; cdr3_aa: CASSVGQGNEKLFF
d_call: TRBD1; v_call: TRBV30; clone_size: -; j_call: TRBJ2-7; cdr3_nt: TGTGCCTGGAGTGTACTGGCAGGGGGCGGGTACGAGCAGTACTTC; cdr3_aa: CAWSVLAGGGYEQYF
d_call: -; v_call: TRBV19; clone_size: -; j_call: TRBJ1-2; cdr3_nt: TGTGCCAGTAGTATAGTTAGTACGGTGAACTATGGCTACACCTTC; cdr3_aa: CASSIVSTVNYGYTF
d_call: TRBD1; v_call: TRBV9; clone_size: once; j_call: TRBJ1-4; cdr3_nt: TGTGCCAGCAGCCGAGGGACAGGGATAGGGTCTAATGAAAAACTGTTTTTT; cdr3_aa: CASSRGTGIGSNEKLFF
d_call: TRBD1; v_call: TRBV7-6; clone_size: -; j_call: TRBJ2-2; cdr3_nt: TGTGCCAGCAGCGGTAGACAGGGGGCCAACACCGGGGAGCTGTTTTTT; cdr3_aa: CASSGRQGANTGELFF
d_call: -; v_call: TRBV29-1; clone_size: -; j_call: TRBJ1-2; cdr3_nt: TGCAGCGTCGAGAGTGGTTCCTATGGCTACACCTTC; cdr3_aa: CSVESGSYGYTF
d_call: TRBD2; v_call: TRBV30; clone_size: -; j_call: TRBJ2-7; cdr3_nt: TGTGCCTGGAGTGTAGGTCTCGGGACTAGCGGGGGAAGCTACGAGCAGTACTTC; cdr3_aa: CAWSVGLGTSGGSYEQYF
d_call: -; v_call: TRBV6-5; clone_size: -; j_call: TRBJ1-5; cdr3_nt: TGTGCCAGCGGGGTCGACAGACAGCCCCAGCATTTT; cdr3_aa: CASGVDRQPQHF
d_call: -; v_call: TRBV6-5; clone_size: -; j_call: TRBJ1-6; cdr3_nt: TGTGCCAGCAGTTACTCCCAGGGGCCTTCACCCCTCCACTTT; cdr3_aa: CASSYSQGPSPLHF
d_call: TRBD1; v_call: TRBV10-3; clone_size: -; j_call: TRBJ1-4; cdr3_nt: TGTGCCATCACATTGATGAGGGGGCGAAGATTGGGTAATGAAAAACTGTTTTTT; cdr3_aa: CAITLMRGRRLGNEKLFF
d_call: -; v_call: TRBV30; clone_size: -; j_call: TRBJ1-3; cdr3_nt: TGTGCCAGGGGTGAGAGCTCTGGAAACACCATATATTTT; cdr3_aa: CARGESSGNTIYF
d_call: TRBD1; v_call: TRBV28; clone_size: -; j_call: TRBJ1-2; cdr3_nt: TGTGCCAGCAGTTTATTATCCTCGACAGGGAGCTATGGCTACACCTTC; cdr3_aa: CASSLLSSTGSYGYTF
d_call: -; v_call: TRBV25-1; clone_size: few; j_call: TRBJ2-1; cdr3_nt: TGTGCCAGCAGTGACCCAGGGGGGTCCTACAATGAGCAGTTCTTC; cdr3_aa: CASSDPGGSYNEQFF
d_call: -; v_call: TRBV28; clone_size: -; j_call: TRBJ2-7; cdr3_nt: TGTGCCAGCAGTTTTCAGGGTCGTTACGAGCAGTACTTC; cdr3_aa: CASSFQGRYEQYF
d_call: TRBD1; v_call: TRBV6-4; clone_size: -; j_call: TRBJ2-1; cdr3_nt: TGTGCCAGCAGTGTAACTGACAGGGTGAATTACAATGAGCAGTTCTTC; cdr3_aa: CASSVTDRVNYNEQFF
d_call: TRBD1; v_call: TRBV5-1; clone_size: -; j_call: TRBJ1-2; cdr3_nt: TGCGCCAGCAGCTTGAACTCATTGACAGGGGACTATGGCTACACCTTC; cdr3_aa: CASSLNSLTGDYGYTF
d_call: -; v_call: TRBV15; clone_size: -; j_call: TRBJ1-5; cdr3_nt: TGTGCCACCAGCAGACCAAATCAGCCCCAGCATTTT; cdr3_aa: CATSRPNQPQHF
d_call: TRBD1; v_call: TRBV6-2/TRBV6-3; clone_size: -; j_call: TRBJ2-1; cdr3_nt: TGTGCCAGCAGTTACTCGATAACAGGGGCGATCCGCAATGAGCAGTTCTTC; cdr3_aa: CASSYSITGAIRNEQFF
d_call: -; v_call: TRBV9; clone_size: once; j_call: TRBJ2-1; cdr3_nt: TGTGCCAGCAGCGTAGAAGCGGCACAGAACAATGAGCAGTTCTTC; cdr3_aa: CASSVEAAQNNEQFF
d_call: -; v_call: TRBV7-9; clone_size: -; j_call: TRBJ2-3; cdr3_nt: TGTGCCAGCAGCCTGACAGATACGCAGTATTTT; cdr3_aa: CASSLTDTQYF
d_call: TRBD1; v_call: TRBV14; clone_size: -; j_call: TRBJ2-7; cdr3_nt: TGTGCCAGCAGCCTCGGACAGGGGCCCTACGAGCAGTACTTC; cdr3_aa: CASSLGQGPYEQYF
d_call: -; v_call: TRBV5-6; clone_size: -; j_call: TRBJ1-2; cdr3_nt: TGTGCCAGCAGCTTGGGTGTGACAGACCTTGGCTACACCTTC; cdr3_aa: CASSLGVTDLGYTF
d_call: -; v_call: TRBV9; clone_size: -; j_call: TRBJ2-5; cdr3_nt: TGTGCCAGCAGCGTAGAGGGGGGGGCCCAGTACTTC; cdr3_aa: CASSVEGGAQYF
d_call: TRBD2; v_call: TRBV7-9; clone_size: -; j_call: TRBJ2-1; cdr3_nt: TGTGCCAGCAGCACGGGACTAGCAGCCAACAATGAGCAGTTCTTC; cdr3_aa: CASSTGLAANNEQFF